Below, one T cell receptor (beta chain) is given with its context. Its cognate antigen is unknown. Before sequencing took place, the ViraFEST assay used viral peptide pools to expand antigen-specific CD4+ T cells. Upon completion of roughly ten days in culture, CD4+ T cells were isolated. Having tested negative for nucleocapsid antibodies, the vaccine recipients showed no prior SARS-CoV-2 infection. This sample is part of a study of vaccination effects on CD4 cells after COVID-19. Libraries were prepared by immunoSEQ multiplex PCR; TCRdb keeps only in-frame clonotypes and omits some of them. The table records 70,000 or so clones, roughly 74% of them present only once. The sequence was obtained from a human donor who received a COVID-19 vaccine. Sequenced material: CD4+ T cells from PBMCs cultured with HCoV-NL63 spike peptides, taken before COVID-19 vaccination.

The CDR3 spells CASSSGENTEAFF. CDR3 sequence (DNA): TGTGCCAGCTCATCGGGGGAGAACACTGAAGCTTTCTTT. V usage is TRBV18 and J usage is TRBJ1-1; tentatively, D is TRBD1 (5 bases). The CDR3 is made up of 13 amino acids. Germline V gene lookup returns CDR1 KGHSH and CDR2 LQKENI. Trimming removed 5 bases from V and 1 base from J, with 8 bases in between.